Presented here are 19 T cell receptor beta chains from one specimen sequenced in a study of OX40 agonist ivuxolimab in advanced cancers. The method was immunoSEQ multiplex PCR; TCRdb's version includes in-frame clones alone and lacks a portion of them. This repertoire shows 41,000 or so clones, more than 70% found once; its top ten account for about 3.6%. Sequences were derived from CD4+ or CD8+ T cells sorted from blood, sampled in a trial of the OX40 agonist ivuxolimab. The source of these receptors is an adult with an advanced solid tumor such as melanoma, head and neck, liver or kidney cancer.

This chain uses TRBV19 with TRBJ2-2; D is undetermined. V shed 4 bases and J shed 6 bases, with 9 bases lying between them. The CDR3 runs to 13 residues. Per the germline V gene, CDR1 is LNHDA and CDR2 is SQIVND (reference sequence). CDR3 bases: TGTGCCAGTAGTAAATCTGGTGCCGGGGAGCTGTTTTTT. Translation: CASSKSGAGELFF.

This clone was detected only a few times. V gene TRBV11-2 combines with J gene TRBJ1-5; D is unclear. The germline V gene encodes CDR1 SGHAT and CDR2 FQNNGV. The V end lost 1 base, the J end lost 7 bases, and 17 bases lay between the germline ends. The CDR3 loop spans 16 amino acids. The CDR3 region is CASSLGGSGLGQPQHF. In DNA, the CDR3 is TGTGCCAGCAGCTTAGGGGGTAGCGGCTTGGGACAGCCCCAGCATTTT.

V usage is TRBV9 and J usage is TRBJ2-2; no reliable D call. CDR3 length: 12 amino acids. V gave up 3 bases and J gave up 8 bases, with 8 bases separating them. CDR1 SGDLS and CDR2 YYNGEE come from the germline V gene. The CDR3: CASSAPGGELFF. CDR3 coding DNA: TGTGCCAGCAGCGCACCCGGGGGGGAGCTGTTTTTT.

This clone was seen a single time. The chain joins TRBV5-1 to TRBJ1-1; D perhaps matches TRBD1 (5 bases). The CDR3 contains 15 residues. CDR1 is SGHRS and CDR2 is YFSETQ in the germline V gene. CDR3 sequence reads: CATSWGEGRNTEAFF. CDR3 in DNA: TGCGCAACTTCATGGGGCGAGGGGAGAAACACTGAAGCTTTCTTT.

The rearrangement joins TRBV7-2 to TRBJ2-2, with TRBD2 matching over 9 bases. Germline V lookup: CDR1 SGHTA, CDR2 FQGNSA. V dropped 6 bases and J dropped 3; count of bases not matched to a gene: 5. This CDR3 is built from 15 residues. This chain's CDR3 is CASSHSGSDTGELFF. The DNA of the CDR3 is TGTGCCAGCAGTCATAGCGGGAGTGACACCGGGGAGCTGTTTTTT.

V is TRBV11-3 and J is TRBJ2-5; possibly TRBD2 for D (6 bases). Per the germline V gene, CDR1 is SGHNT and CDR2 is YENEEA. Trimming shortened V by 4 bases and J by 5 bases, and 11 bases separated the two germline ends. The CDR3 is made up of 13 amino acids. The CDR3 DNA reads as TGTGCCAGCAGCTGGAGGGAGAGGGAGACCCAGTACTTC. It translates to CASSWRERETQYF.

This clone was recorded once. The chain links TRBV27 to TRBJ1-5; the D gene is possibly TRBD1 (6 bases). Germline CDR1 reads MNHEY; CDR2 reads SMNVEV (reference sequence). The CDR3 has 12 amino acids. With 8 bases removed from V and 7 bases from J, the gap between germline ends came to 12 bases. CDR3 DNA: TGTGCCAGCGCCCGCAGGGGACAGCCCCAGCATTTT. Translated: CASARRGQPQHF.

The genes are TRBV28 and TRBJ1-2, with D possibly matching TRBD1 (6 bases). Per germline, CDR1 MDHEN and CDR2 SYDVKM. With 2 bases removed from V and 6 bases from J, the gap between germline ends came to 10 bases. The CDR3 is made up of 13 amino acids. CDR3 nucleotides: TGTGCCAGCAGTTTAGACAGGAGACATGGCTACACCTTC. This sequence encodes CASSLDRRHGYTF.

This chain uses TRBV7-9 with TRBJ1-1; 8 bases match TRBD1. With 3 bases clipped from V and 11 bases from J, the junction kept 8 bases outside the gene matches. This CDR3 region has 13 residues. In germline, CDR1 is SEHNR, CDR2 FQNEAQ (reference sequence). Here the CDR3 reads CASSFSTGETAFF. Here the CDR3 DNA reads TGTGCCAGCAGCTTTTCGACAGGGGAGACGGCTTTCTTT.

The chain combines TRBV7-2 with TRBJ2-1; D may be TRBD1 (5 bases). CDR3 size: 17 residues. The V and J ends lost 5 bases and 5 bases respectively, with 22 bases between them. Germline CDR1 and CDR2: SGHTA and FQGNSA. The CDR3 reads CASSGRLGQTLNNEQFF. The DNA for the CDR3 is TGTGCCAGCAGCGGGCGGCTAGGACAAACCTTGAACAATGAGCAGTTCTTC.

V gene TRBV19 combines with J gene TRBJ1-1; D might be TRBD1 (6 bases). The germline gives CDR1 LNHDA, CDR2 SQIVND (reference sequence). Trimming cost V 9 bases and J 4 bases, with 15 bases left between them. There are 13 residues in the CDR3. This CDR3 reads CASFLRGSTEAFF. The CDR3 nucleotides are TGTGCCAGCTTCCTGAGGGGGAGCACTGAAGCTTTCTTT.

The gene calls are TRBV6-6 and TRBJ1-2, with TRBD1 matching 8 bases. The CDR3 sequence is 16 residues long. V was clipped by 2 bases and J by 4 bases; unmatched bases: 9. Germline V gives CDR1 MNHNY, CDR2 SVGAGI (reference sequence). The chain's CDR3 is CASSYGTGAGVYGYTF. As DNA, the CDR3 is TGTGCCAGCAGTTACGGGACAGGAGCGGGGGTCTATGGCTACACCTTC.

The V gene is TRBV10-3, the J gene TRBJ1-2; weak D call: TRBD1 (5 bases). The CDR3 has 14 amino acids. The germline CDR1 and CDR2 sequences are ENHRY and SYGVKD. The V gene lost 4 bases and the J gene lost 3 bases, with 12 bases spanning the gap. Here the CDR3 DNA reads TGTGCCATCAGTGGTATTGGCAGGGACTATGGCTACACCTTC. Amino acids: CAISGIGRDYGYTF.

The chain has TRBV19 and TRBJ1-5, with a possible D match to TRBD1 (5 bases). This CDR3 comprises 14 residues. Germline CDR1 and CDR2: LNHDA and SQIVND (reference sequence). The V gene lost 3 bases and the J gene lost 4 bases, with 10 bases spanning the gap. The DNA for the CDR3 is TGTGCCAGTAGTATGAGGCAGGGAAATCAGCCCCAGCATTTT. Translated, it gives CASSMRQGNQPQHF.

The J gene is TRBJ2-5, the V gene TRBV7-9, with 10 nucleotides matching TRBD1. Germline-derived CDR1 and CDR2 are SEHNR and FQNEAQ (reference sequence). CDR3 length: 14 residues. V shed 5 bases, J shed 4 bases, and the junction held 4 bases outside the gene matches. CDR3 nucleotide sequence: TGTGCCAGCAGCGGAGACAGGGGGCTAGAGACCCAGTACTTC. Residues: CASSGDRGLETQYF.

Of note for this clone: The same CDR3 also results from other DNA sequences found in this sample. The CDR3 sequence: CASSRAGPNEQFF. CDR3 in DNA: TGTGCCAGCAGCCGGGCCGGTCCAAATGAGCAGTTCTTC. The chain has TRBV14 and TRBJ2-1; unclear D gene. Germline CDR1 reads SGHDN; CDR2 reads FVKESK. The CDR3 covers 13 residues. Trimming left V 4 bases short and J 7 bases short, with 11 bases between.

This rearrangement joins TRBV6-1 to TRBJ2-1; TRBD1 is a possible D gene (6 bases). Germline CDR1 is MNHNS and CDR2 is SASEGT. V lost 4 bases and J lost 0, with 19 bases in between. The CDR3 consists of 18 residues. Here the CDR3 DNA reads TGTGCCAGCAGTGGGCGACCTGGACAGCCCAGCTCCTACAATGAGCAGTTCTTC. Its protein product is CASSGRPGQPSSYNEQFF.

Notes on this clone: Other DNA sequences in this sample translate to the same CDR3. CDR3 bases: TGTGCCAGCAGCCCGGGGGTCACCAAAAACATTCAGTACTTC. As protein: CASSPGVTKNIQYF. The chain recombines TRBV6-1 with TRBJ2-4; the D gene is possibly TRBD2 (6 bases). CDR3 length: 14 amino acids. Germline CDR1 MNHNS, CDR2 SASEGT. The V and J ends lost 6 bases and 2 bases respectively, with 11 bases between them.

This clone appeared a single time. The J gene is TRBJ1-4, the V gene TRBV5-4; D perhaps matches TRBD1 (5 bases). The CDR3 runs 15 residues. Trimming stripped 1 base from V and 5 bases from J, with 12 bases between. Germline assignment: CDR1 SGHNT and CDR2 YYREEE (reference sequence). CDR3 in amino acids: CASSLQGGGNEKLFF. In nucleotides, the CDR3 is TGTGCCAGCAGCTTGCAGGGCGGGGGAAATGAAAAACTGTTTTTT.